This entry concerns a single TCR beta chain. Antigen: not known. One or more pre-ART and two or more post-ART PBMC samples were available from each donor. Among participants with HIV, every one received treatment in the United States. The sample belongs to a study of long-term antiretroviral therapy in people with HIV. Germline V CDR1 and CDR2: SGHTA, FQGNSA. Losses at the gene ends were 5 bases for V and 2 bases for J; bases not matched to a gene: 6. This CDR3 comprises 16 residues. Study-wide results and limits: HIV repertoire CDR3 lengths ranged less widely than those of controls. An increase in diversity followed ART, yet levels stayed below transplant donor controls.

Version v3.0 of the immunoSEQ assay ran at survey level. Clones were sequenced by immunoSEQ multiplex PCR, and TCRdb holds only the in-frame ones, with some missing. The sample gives about 39,000 clones, 80% to 90% of which show up once; approximately 4.1% is in the top ten. The sequences come from unsorted PBMCs, collected just before starting antiretroviral therapy. The V gene is TRBV7-2, the J gene TRBJ2-1; 10 bases align to TRBD2. The source is a woman under 30 with HIV. Here the CDR3 DNA reads TGTGCCAGCAGCAAATGGACTAGCGGTCCCTACAATGAGCAGTTCTTC. This gives the protein CASSKWTSGPYNEQFF.